These T cell receptor beta chains were read from a single sample in a study of radiotherapy plus CTLA-4 blockade in lung cancer. This table comes from immunoSEQ multiplex PCR, and its TCRdb copy is limited to in-frame clones, with some not included. The sample contains about 35,000 clones, around 85% of which appear only once. This material consisted of peripheral blood, taken from a patient treated with radiotherapy plus ipilimumab. These receptors were collected from a human donor with non-small cell lung cancer who had stable disease on radiotherapy plus ipilimumab. The CDR3 runs from the conserved cysteine through the conserved F or W. D genes are given only for firm matches. Size is stated for part of the rows, as once, few or many counts, or as a class when the clone is expanded.

size | J | D | V | DNA | CDR3
- | TRBJ2-2 | TRBD2 | TRBV7-9 | TGTGCCAGCAGATCTAGCGGGGCGAACACCGGGGAGCTGTTTTTT | CASRSSGANTGELFF
- | TRBJ2-1 | - | TRBV15 | TGTGCCACCAGCAGAGATCTTGAGCAGTTCTTC | CATSRDLEQFF
- | TRBJ2-7 | - | TRBV6-5 | TGTGCCAGCAGTTACTCGACGGGAAGGGCGTCCTACGAGCAGTACTTC | CASSYSTGRASYEQYF
- | TRBJ2-7 | TRBD1 | TRBV6-1 | TGTGCCAGCAGTGAAGCCGGGACAGGAATTTACGAGCAGTACTTC | CASSEAGTGIYEQYF
- | TRBJ2-1 | - | TRBV7-2 | TGTGCCAGCAGCGCCCCGGGACTCTCTAAAAATGAGCAGTTCTTC | CASSAPGLSKNEQFF
- | TRBJ2-1 | TRBD1 | TRBV5-1 | TGCGCCAGCAGCTTATCTACAGGGGGCAATGAGCAGTTCTTC | CASSLSTGGNEQFF
- | TRBJ2-1 | - | TRBV7-7 | TGTGCCAGCAGCTTAGGGGCCGCGGGTAGCGGTTTCGATGAGCAGTTCTTC | CASSLGAAGSGFDEQFF
- | TRBJ2-5 | - | TRBV5-1 | TGCGCCAGCAGCGGGCGGCAGGGGGAGACCCAGTACTTC | CASSGRQGETQYF
- | TRBJ1-4 | - | TRBV7-8 | TGTGCCAGCAGCTTAGACGGCGTCGGGGGTGAAAAACTGTTTTTT | CASSLDGVGGEKLFF
- | TRBJ1-3 | - | TRBV9 | TGTGCCAGCAGCGTACGGGCACACCCCAGGGACACCATATATTTT | CASSVRAHPRDTIYF
- | TRBJ2-1 | TRBD1 | TRBV7-2 | TGTGCCAGCAGCTCAGACAGGGGGTTTGGTAATGAGCAGTTCTTC | CASSSDRGFGNEQFF
- | TRBJ1-1 | TRBD1 | TRBV28 | TGTGCCAGCAGTCTGACGGGACAGGGTAACACTGAAGCTTTCTTT | CASSLTGQGNTEAFF
- | TRBJ2-3 | - | TRBV27 | TGTGCCAGCAGAATGAGGGGACATATACTCACAGATACGCAGTATTTT | CASRMRGHILTDTQYF
- | TRBJ2-2 | - | TRBV25-1 | TGTGCCAGCAGTGACAGGACAGTGAACACCGGGGAGCTGTTTTTT | CASSDRTVNTGELFF
- | TRBJ2-1 | TRBD2 | TRBV28 | TGTGCCAGCAGTCCCCGAGGGAGCGGGAGAAATGAGGATGAGCAGTTCTTC | CASSPRGSGRNEDEQFF
- | TRBJ1-5 | - | TRBV5-8 | TGTGCCAGCAGCTTTAAGGGAGGCGGCAATCAGCCCCAGCATTTT | CASSFKGGGNQPQHF
- | TRBJ1-2 | TRBD1 | TRBV6-5 | TGTGCCAGCAGTTCTCCTGACAGGGCCCACCATGGCTACACCTTC | CASSSPDRAHHGYTF
- | TRBJ1-5 | TRBD1 | TRBV27 | TGTGCCAGCAGTCCCCAGGGACAGGGACGCCGACAGCCCCAGCATTTT | CASSPQGQGRRQPQHF
- | TRBJ1-3 | - | TRBV18 | TGTGCCAGCTCACTCAGGACAGTCACTTCTGGAAACACCATATATTTT | CASSLRTVTSGNTIYF
- | TRBJ1-5 | TRBD1 | TRBV28 | TGTGCCGGGCAGGCGGGACAGGGAGGCAATCAGCCCCAGCATTTT | CAGQAGQGGNQPQHF
once | TRBJ2-5 | TRBD2 | TRBV6-6 | TGTGCCAGCAGTACGACTAGCGGGAGATCGGAGACCCAGTACTTC | CASSTTSGRSETQYF
- | TRBJ2-7 | TRBD2 | TRBV10-2 | TGCGCCAGCAGTGAAACTAGCGGCCCCTACGAGCAGTACTTC | CASSETSGPYEQYF
few | TRBJ2-5 | - | TRBV11-2 | TGTGCCAGCACCATTGAAGGGGGTCAGGGATGGAGGGAGACCCAGTACTTC | CASTIEGGQGWRETQYF
- | TRBJ1-2 | - | TRBV25-1 | TGTGCCAGCAGTGAACGGGGTCACTATGGCTACACCTTC | CASSERGHYGYTF
- | TRBJ2-1 | - | TRBV11-3 | TGTGCCAGCAGCTATTCGGGTGGGTACAATGAGCAGTTCTTC | CASSYSGGYNEQFF
- | TRBJ2-1 | - | TRBV28 | TGTGCCAGCCAGGGGAGGGATGAGCAGTTCTTC | CASQGRDEQFF
- | TRBJ2-2 | - | TRBV5-1 | TGCGCCAGCCGGGGGGCTACGAACACCGGGGAGCTGTTTTTT | CASRGATNTGELFF
- | TRBJ2-2 | - | TRBV7-3 | TGTGCCAGCAGCTTAGGGCCGGGATCGTTGAACACCGGGGAGCTGTTTTTT | CASSLGPGSLNTGELFF
- | TRBJ1-2 | - | TRBV7-9 | TGTGCCAGCTCCACCGGGTATGGCTACACCTTC | CASSTGYGYTF
- | TRBJ1-1 | TRBD1 | TRBV20-1 | TGCAGTGCTAGAGGACAGGGTGAAGCTTTCTTT | CSARGQGEAFF
- | TRBJ1-1 | - | TRBV2 | TGTGCCAGCAGTGAAGCGCGGGGGGGCACTGAAGCTTTCTTT | CASSEARGGTEAFF
- | TRBJ1-6 | - | TRBV21-1 | TGTGCCAGCAGCAAAGGGCGTATGACAGCTTTTCATAATTCACCCCTCCACTTT | CASSKGRMTAFHNSPLHF
- | TRBJ2-2 | TRBD1 | TRBV11-3 | TGTGCCAGCAGCTCCGACAGGGGACCTTACACCGGGGAGCTGTTTTTT | CASSSDRGPYTGELFF
few | TRBJ2-5 | - | TRBV28 | TGTGCCAGCACCTTGGGGCGACAGGCCAACAATCAAGAGACCCAGTACTTC | CASTLGRQANNQETQYF
- | TRBJ1-5 | - | TRBV7-2 | TGTGCCAGCAGCTTAGACGGCGAGGATCAGCCCCAGCATTTT | CASSLDGEDQPQHF
- | TRBJ1-5 | - | TRBV2 | TGTGCCAGCAGCAGGGGCTATAGCAATCAGCCCCAGCATTTT | CASSRGYSNQPQHF
- | TRBJ2-7 | TRBD1 | TRBV7-2 | TGTGCCAGCAGCATGGACAGGGACGAGCAGTACTTC | CASSMDRDEQYF
- | TRBJ2-1 | TRBD2 | TRBV10-3 | TGTGCCATCAGTCCCCCCACTAGCGGAGTTTACAATGAGCAGTTCTTC | CAISPPTSGVYNEQFF
- | TRBJ2-2 | TRBD1 | TRBV5-1 | TGCGCCAGCAGCTTGGTGTTACTAACAGGGGTAACCGGGGAGCTGTTTTTT | CASSLVLLTGVTGELFF
- | TRBJ2-1 | TRBD2 | TRBV28 | TGTGCCAGCAGTTTACCTAGCGGCAATACCCATGAGCAGTTCTTC | CASSLPSGNTHEQFF
- | TRBJ2-7 | - | TRBV29-1 | TGCAGCGCTGAGGGAGTCTACGAGCAGTACTTC | CSAEGVYEQYF
- | TRBJ2-1 | - | TRBV30 | TGTGCCTGGAAGGGCGGGCCCTACAATGAGCAGTTCTTC | CAWKGGPYNEQFF
once | TRBJ2-6 | - | TRBV9 | TGTGCCAGCAGCGTAGCTTCCAGGGGGGCGTCAGTCTCTGGGGCCAACGTCCTGACTTTC | CASSVASRGASVSGANVLTF